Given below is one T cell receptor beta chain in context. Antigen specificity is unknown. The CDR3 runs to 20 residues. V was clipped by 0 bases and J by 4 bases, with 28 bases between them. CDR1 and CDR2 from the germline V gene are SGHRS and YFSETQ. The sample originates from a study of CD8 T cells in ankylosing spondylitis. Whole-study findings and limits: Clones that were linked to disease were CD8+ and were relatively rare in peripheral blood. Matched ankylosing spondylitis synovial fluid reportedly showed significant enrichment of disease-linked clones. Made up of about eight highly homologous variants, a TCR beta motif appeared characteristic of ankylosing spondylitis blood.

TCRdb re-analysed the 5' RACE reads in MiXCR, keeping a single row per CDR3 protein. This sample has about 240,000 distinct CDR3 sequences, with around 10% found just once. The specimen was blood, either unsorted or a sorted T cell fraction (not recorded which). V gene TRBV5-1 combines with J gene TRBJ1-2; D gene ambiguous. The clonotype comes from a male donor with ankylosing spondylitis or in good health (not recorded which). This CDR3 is CASSLGPVAVNPRWSYGYTF. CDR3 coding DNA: TGCGCCAGCAGCTTGGGGCCCGTCGCCGTTAACCCCCGGTGGTCCTATGGCTACACCTTC.